In this sample, the clone carrying this T cell receptor beta chain turned up a few times. Selection for sequencing was limited to patients who had shown CD8+CD57+ cell expansion by flow cytometry. Germline V lookup: CDR1 MGHDK, CDR2 SYGVNS. The CDR3 is 14 residues long. V was shortened by 3 bases and J by 5 bases, with 13 bases between the two germline ends. Investigators profiled TCR beta VDJ and CDR3 from genomic DNA template. One entry per CDR3 protein, called by TCRdb with MiXCR from the reads. The sample has 160,000 or so distinct CDR3 sequences; about 50% are singletons. The data originate from a study of CD8+CD57+ T cells in acquired aplastic anemia. In the study overall: Roughly 3.2 ug was the average amount of DNA from sorted CD4+ and CD8+ cells.

Sequenced sample: sorted CD4+, CD8+, or CD8+CD57+ T cells (not recorded which) from PBMCs. The clonotype comes from a human donor with aplastic anemia. The V and J genes are TRBV25-1 and TRBJ2-5, with D possibly TRBD2 on 7 matching bases. The CDR3 nucleotides read TGTGCCAGCAGTGAGGGGAGGGGGAGGGAGACCCAGTACTTC. It is translated as CASSEGRGRETQYF.